The 2 T cell receptor beta chains reported below all come from one sample, sequenced in a study of T cell responses to AZD1222 COVID-19 vaccine. Clones were sequenced by immunoSEQ multiplex PCR, and TCRdb holds only the in-frame ones, with some missing. The sample consists of 95,000 to 150,000 clones, roughly 92% of them appearing once. Source: peripheral blood, taken on day 0 of AZD1222 vaccination. The receptors originated from an adult in good health.

The chain has TRBV2 and TRBJ1-6; TRBD1 matches 7 bases. Germline V lookup: CDR1 SNHLY, CDR2 FYNNEI. J was trimmed by 2 bases and V by 4 bases; bases with no gene match: 5. This CDR3 spans 16 amino acids. The CDR3 reads CASSGAGGTYNSPLHF. The CDR3, as DNA: TGTGCCAGCAGTGGGGCAGGGGGGACCTATAATTCACCCCTCCACTTT.

The chain employs TRBV19 and TRBJ2-1, with 8 bases that match TRBD1. Germline trimming cut 3 bases from V and 4 bases from J; bases unmatched to any gene: 5. The germline gives CDR1 LNHDA, CDR2 SQIVND (reference sequence). CDR3 size: 15 residues. In DNA form, the CDR3 reads TGTGCCAGTAGTATTGGACAGGGAGTTTACAATGAGCAGTTCTTC. It codes for CASSIGQGVYNEQFF.